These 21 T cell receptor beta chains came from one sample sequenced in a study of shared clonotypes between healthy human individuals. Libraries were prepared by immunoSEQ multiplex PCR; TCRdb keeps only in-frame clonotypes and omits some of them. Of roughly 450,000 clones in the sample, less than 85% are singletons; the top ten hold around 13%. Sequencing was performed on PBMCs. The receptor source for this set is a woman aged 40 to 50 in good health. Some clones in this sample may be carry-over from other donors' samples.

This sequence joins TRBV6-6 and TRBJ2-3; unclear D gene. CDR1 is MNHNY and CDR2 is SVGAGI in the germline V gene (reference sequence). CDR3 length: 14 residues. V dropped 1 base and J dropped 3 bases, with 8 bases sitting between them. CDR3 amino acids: CASSYLAATDTQYF. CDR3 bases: TGTGCCAGCAGTTACTTGGCAGCTACAGATACGCAGTATTTT.

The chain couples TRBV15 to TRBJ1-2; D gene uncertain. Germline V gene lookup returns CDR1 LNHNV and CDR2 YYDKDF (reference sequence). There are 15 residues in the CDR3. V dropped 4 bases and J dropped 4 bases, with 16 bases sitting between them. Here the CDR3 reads CATSKAPADLYGYTF. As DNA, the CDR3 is TGTGCCACCAGCAAGGCACCTGCGGATCTCTATGGCTACACCTTC.

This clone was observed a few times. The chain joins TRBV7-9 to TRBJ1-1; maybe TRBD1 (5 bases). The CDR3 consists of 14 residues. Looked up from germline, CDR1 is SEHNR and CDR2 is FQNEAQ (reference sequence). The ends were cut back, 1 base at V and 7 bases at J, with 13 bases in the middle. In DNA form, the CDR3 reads TGTGCCAGCAGCTTAGATCTAGGGGTGAATGAAGCTTTCTTT. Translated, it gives CASSLDLGVNEAFF.

The CDR3 DNA follows: TGTGCCAGCAGCTTATGGGTCGGGACTTTAACGCCACGAGATACGCAGTATTTT. Its protein is CASSLWVGTLTPRDTQYF. The gene calls are TRBV7-2 and TRBJ2-3, with a weak D call TRBD2 (6 bases). Germline-derived CDR1 and CDR2 are SGHTA and FQGNSA. This CDR3 spans 18 amino acids. The V end lost 2 bases, the J end lost 5 bases, and 23 bases lay between the germline ends.

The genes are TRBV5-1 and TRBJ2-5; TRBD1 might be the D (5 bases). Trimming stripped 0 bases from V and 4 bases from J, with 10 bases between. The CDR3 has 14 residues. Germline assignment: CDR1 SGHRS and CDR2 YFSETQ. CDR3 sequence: CASSLALDRETQYF. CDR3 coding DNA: TGCGCCAGCAGCTTGGCCTTAGACAGAGAGACCCAGTACTTC.

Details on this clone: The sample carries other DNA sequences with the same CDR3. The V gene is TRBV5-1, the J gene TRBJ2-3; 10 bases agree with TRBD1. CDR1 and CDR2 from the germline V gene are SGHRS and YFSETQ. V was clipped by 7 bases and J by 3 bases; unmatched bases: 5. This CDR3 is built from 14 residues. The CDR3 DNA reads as TGCGCCAGCCGCCGGGACAGGGGAACAGATACGCAGTATTTT. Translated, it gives CASRRDRGTDTQYF. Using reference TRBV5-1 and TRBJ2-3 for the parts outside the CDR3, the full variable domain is KAGVTQTPRYLIKTRGQQVTLSCSPISGHRSVSWYQQTPGQGLQFLFEYFSETQRNKGNFPGRFSGRQFSNSRSEMNVSTLELGDSALYLCASRRDRGTDTQYFGPGTRLTVL.

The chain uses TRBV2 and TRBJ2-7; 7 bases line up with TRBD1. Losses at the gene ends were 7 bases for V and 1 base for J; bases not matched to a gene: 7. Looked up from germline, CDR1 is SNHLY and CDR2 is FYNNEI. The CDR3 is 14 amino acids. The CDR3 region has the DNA TGTGCCAGCACCGTAGACAGGGCTTCCTACGAGCAGTACTTC. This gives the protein CASTVDRASYEQYF.

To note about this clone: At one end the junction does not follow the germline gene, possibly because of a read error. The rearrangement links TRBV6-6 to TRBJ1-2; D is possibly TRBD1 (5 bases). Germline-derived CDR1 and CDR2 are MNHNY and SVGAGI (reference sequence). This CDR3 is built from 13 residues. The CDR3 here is CVSSYDSVYGYTF. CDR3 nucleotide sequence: TGTGTCAGCAGTTATGACAGTGTCTATGGCTACACCTTC.

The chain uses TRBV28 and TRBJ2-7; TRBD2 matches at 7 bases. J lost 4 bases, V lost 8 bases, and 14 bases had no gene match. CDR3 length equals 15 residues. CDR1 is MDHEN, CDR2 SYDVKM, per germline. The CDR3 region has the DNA TGTGCCAGCTCCGACCCCGTAGCGGGCGAATACGAGCAGTACTTC. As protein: CASSDPVAGEYEQYF. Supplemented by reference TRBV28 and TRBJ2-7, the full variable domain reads DVKVTQSSRYLVKRTGEKVFLECVQDMDHENMFWYRQDPGLGLRLIYFSYDVKMKEKGDIPEGYSVSREKKERFSLILESASTNQTSMYLCASSDPVAGEYEQYFGPGTRLTVT.

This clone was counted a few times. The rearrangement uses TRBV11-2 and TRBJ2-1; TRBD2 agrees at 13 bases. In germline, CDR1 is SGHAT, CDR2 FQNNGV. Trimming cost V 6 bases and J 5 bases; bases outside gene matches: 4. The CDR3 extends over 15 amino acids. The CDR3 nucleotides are TGTGCCAGCAGTCTACTAGCGGGAGGGGACAATGAGCAGTTCTTC. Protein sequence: CASSLLAGGDNEQFF. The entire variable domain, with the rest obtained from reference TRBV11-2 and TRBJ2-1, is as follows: EAGVAQSPRYKIIEKRQSVAFWCNPISGHATLYWYQQILGQGPKLLIQFQNNGVVDDSQLPKDRFSAERLKGVDSTLKIQPAKLEDSAVYLCASSLLAGGDNEQFFGPGTRLTVL.

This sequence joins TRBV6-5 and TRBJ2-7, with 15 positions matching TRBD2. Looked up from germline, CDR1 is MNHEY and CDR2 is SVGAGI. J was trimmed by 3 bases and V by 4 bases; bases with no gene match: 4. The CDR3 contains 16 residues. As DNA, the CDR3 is TGTGCCAGCAGTTGGGGACTAGCGGGAGGACTCTACGAGCAGTACTTC. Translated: CASSWGLAGGLYEQYF.

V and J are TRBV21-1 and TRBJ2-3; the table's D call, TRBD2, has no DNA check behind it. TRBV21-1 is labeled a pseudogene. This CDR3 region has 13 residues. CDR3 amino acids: CASSPGCGDTQYF. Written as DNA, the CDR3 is TGTGCCAGCAGCCCGGGATGTGGAGATACGCAGTATTTT.

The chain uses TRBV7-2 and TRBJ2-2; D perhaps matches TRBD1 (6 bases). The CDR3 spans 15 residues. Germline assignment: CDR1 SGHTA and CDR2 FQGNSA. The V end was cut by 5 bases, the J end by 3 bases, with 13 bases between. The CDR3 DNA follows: TGTGCCAGCAGCGCAGGGGCGGATTACACCGGGGAGCTGTTTTTT. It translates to CASSAGADYTGELFF.

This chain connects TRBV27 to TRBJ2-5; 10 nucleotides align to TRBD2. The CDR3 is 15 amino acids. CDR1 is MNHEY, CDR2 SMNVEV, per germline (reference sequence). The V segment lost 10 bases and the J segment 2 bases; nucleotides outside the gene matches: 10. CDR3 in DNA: TGTGCCATCCCGTGTCCAGCGGGAGGGCAAGAGACCCAGTACTTC. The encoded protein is CAIPCPAGGQETQYF.

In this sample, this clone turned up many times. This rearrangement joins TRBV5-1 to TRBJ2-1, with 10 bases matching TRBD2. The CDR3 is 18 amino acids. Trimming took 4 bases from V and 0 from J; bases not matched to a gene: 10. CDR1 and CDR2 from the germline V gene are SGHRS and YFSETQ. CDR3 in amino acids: CASSTGTSALSSYNEQFF. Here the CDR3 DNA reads TGCGCCAGCAGCACCGGGACTAGCGCCCTGAGCTCCTACAATGAGCAGTTCTTC.

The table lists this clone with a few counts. CDR3 residues: CSAWVGRQGIGEKLFF. In nucleotides, the CDR3 is TGCAGCGCGTGGGTTGGACGACAGGGCATCGGTGAAAAACTGTTTTTT. This chain links TRBV29-1 with TRBJ1-4; 7 bases fit TRBD1. The CDR3 is made up of 16 amino acids. In germline, CDR1 is SQVTM, CDR2 ANQGSEA. V dropped 7 bases and J dropped 7; count of bases not matched to a gene: 18.

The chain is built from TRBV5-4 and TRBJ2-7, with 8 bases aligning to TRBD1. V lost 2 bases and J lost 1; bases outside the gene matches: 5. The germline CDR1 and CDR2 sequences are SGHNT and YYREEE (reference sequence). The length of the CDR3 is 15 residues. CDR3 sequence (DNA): TGTGCCAGCAGCTTAGGGACAGGACGTTCCTACGAGCAGTACTTC. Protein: CASSLGTGRSYEQYF.

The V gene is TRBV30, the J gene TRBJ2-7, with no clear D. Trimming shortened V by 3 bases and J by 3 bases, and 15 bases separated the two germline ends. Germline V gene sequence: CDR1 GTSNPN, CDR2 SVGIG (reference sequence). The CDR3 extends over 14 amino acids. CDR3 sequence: CAWRSPTLFYEQYF. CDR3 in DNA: TGTGCCTGGAGGTCCCCGACTCTATTCTACGAGCAGTACTTC.

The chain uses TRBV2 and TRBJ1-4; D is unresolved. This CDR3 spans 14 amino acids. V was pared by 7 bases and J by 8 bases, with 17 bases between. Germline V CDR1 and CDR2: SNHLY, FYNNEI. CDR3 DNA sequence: TGTGCCAGCACTAAGGACGGACGAGTAGAAAAACTGTTTTTT. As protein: CASTKDGRVEKLFF.

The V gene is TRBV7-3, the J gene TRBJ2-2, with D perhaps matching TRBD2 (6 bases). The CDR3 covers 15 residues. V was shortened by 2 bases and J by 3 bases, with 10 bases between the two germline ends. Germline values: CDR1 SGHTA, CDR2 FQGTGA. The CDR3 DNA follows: TGTGCCAGCAGCTTAGCGGGGCGAGACACCGGGGAGCTGTTTTTT. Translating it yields CASSLAGRDTGELFF.

CDR3 loop: CASRLRTLFGNTIYF. DNA of the CDR3: TGTGCCAGCAGACTCAGGACCCTCTTTGGAAACACCATATATTTT. The chain links TRBV11-2 to TRBJ1-3; no definite D call. This CDR3 comprises 15 residues. From germline, CDR1 is SGHAT and CDR2 FQNNGV. V gave up 6 bases and J gave up 3 bases, with 15 bases separating them.